This entry lists 20 T cell receptor beta chains sequenced from one sample in a study of CD8+ T cells in alopecia areata. RNA extraction and reverse transcription yielded cDNA as sequencing template. Measured with immunoSEQ multiplex PCR; TCRdb has only the in-frame clones, and not every one. The repertoire has 90,000 to 150,000 clones, 53% of them found once; the top ten carry around 0.46%. Treatment defined: oral pan-JAK inhibitor, 5-10 mg twice daily. The starting material was CD4+ T cells sorted from blood, obtained at week 4, from a patient treated with tofacitinib. The receptors here all came from a human donor with alopecia areata.

This rearrangement joins TRBV29-1 to TRBJ1-2; no clear D. In germline, CDR1 is SQVTM, CDR2 ANQGSEA. The CDR3 consists of 12 residues. The V gene lost 6 bases and the J gene lost 0 bases, with 8 bases spanning the gap. CDR3 sequence (DNA): TGCAGCGTGGCCCGGGCTAACTATGGCTACACCTTC. Its protein is CSVARANYGYTF. Together with reference TRBV29-1 and TRBJ1-2, the CDR3 gives the full variable domain: SAVISQKPSRDICQRGTSLTIQCQVDSQVTMMFWYRQQPGQSLTLIATANQGSEATYESGFVIDKFPISRPNLTFSTLTVSNMSPEDSSIYLCSVARANYGYTFGSGTRLTVV.

The gene calls are TRBV25-1 and TRBJ2-7; 7 bases map to TRBD2. V lost 1 base to trimming and J lost 0 bases; unmatched junction nucleotides: 6. Germline CDR1 MGHDK, CDR2 SYGVNS. This CDR3 contains 16 residues. The CDR3 bases are TGTGCCAGCAGTGAATTTCTAGCGGCCAACTCCTACGAGCAGTACTTC. It yields the protein CASSEFLAANSYEQYF.

The V and J genes are TRBV6-5 and TRBJ1-2; D remains ambiguous. Trimming took 5 bases from V and 6 from J, leaving 19 bases between them. The length of the CDR3 is 15 residues. The V gene's germline CDR1 is MNHEY and CDR2 SVGAGI. This CDR3 is CASSLPGRAWDGYTF. The DNA for the CDR3 is TGTGCCAGCAGTCTCCCCGGTCGCGCTTGGGATGGCTACACCTTC.

V usage is TRBV30 and J usage is TRBJ1-5; D uncertain. This CDR3 contains 13 residues. Trimming took 2 bases from V and 3 from J, leaving 8 bases between them. The germline gives CDR1 GTSNPN, CDR2 SVGIG (reference sequence). The CDR3 is CAWSRRNNQPQHF. The CDR3 nucleotides read TGTGCCTGGAGTCGACGGAACAATCAGCCCCAGCATTTT.

This clone was seen only a few times. The rearrangement uses TRBV5-4 and TRBJ2-3, with 11 bases aligning to TRBD2. Germline V lookup: CDR1 SGHNT, CDR2 YYREEE (reference sequence). The CDR3 runs 16 residues. The V gene end was trimmed by 4 bases and the J gene end by 5 bases; junction bases not matched to a gene: 9. Here the CDR3 reads CASSVAGTSGGDTQYF. The DNA for the CDR3 is TGTGCCAGCAGCGTAGCCGGGACTAGCGGTGGAGATACGCAGTATTTT.

The chain's CDR3 is CASSLVSRGTEAFF. Written as DNA, the CDR3 is TGTGCCAGCAGCTTAGTCAGCCGGGGCACTGAAGCTTTCTTT. V is TRBV7-2 and J is TRBJ1-1, with no clear D. The V end was cut by 1 base, the J end by 4 bases, with 10 bases between. Germline values: CDR1 SGHTA, CDR2 FQGNSA. The CDR3 is 14 residues long. The whole variable domain, remainder taken from reference TRBV7-2 and TRBJ1-1, is GAGVSQSPSNKVTEKGKDVELRCDPISGHTALYWYRQSLGQGLEFLIYFQGNSAPDKSGLPSDRFSAERTGGSVSTLTIQRTQQEDSAVYLCASSLVSRGTEAFFGQGTRLTVV.

The rearrangement joins TRBV20-1 to TRBJ2-7; no reliable D call. This CDR3 has 11 amino acids. Germline V gene sequence: CDR1 DFQATT, CDR2 SNEGSKA (reference sequence). V dropped 6 bases and J dropped 2 bases, with 8 bases sitting between them. DNA of the CDR3: TGCAGTGCGACGAACACCTACGAGCAGTACTTC. Protein product: CSATNTYEQYF.

The gene calls are TRBV5-1 and TRBJ2-5; 7 bases fit TRBD1. The CDR3 totals 16 residues. The germline V gene encodes CDR1 SGHRS and CDR2 YFSETQ. With V trimmed by 2 bases and J by 2 bases, 9 bases remained unmatched. CDR3 protein: CASSFGQVVDQETQYF. The CDR3 nucleotides are TGCGCCAGCAGCTTTGGACAGGTCGTAGATCAAGAGACCCAGTACTTC.

This rearrangement joins TRBV19 to TRBJ2-6, with D possibly TRBD2 on 5 matching bases. The germline V gene has CDR1 LNHDA and CDR2 SQIVND (reference sequence). V was shortened by 4 bases and J by 0 bases, with 13 bases between the two germline ends. The CDR3 has 17 amino acids. The CDR3 DNA reads as TGTGCCAGTAGTACCCTGAGTGGGAGCTCTGGGGCCAACGTCCTGACTTTC. The encoded protein is CASSTLSGSSGANVLTF. The variable domain in full, completed from reference TRBV19 and TRBJ2-6, reads DGGITQSPKYLFRKEGQNVTLSCEQNLNHDAMYWYRQDPGQGLRLIYYSQIVNDFQKGDIAEGYSVSREKKESFPLTVTSAQKNPTAFYLCASSTLSGSSGANVLTFGAGSRLTVL.

The chain links TRBV7-2 to TRBJ1-2; TRBD1 might be the D (5 bases). Germline CDR1 and CDR2: SGHTA and FQGNSA. The CDR3 is made up of 16 amino acids. The germline V and J ends were trimmed by 2 bases and 4 bases, with 17 bases remaining between them. The CDR3 here is CASSLQLDRLPYGYTF. In DNA form, the CDR3 reads TGTGCCAGCAGCTTACAACTCGACAGACTACCCTATGGCTACACCTTC.

A word on this clone: The same CDR3 is also encoded by other DNA sequences in this sample. The V call is TRBV30, the J call TRBJ1-5; TRBD1 is a possible D gene (6 bases). The CDR3 runs 13 residues. Germline CDR1 is GTSNPN and CDR2 is SVGIG (reference sequence). V lost 1 base, J lost 2 bases, and 6 bases lay in between. As DNA, the CDR3 is TGTGCCTGGAGTGCAGGGGGCAATCAGCCCCAGCATTTT. This gives the protein CAWSAGGNQPQHF.

The chain has TRBV29-1 and TRBJ2-7; the D call may be TRBD1 or TRBD2 (5 bases each). The CDR3 contains 12 residues. Between the trimmed V and J ends, which lost 4 bases and 3 bases, there was a span of 10 bases. In germline, CDR1 is SQVTM, CDR2 ANQGSEA. CDR3 protein: CSVVRDGYEQYF. In nucleotides, the CDR3 is TGCAGCGTTGTACGGGACGGCTACGAGCAGTACTTC.

The chain has TRBV5-4 and TRBJ2-3, with 8 nucleotides matching TRBD1. The length of the CDR3 is 15 residues. Unmatched junction bases numbered 3, after V lost 1 base and J lost 2 bases. Germline CDR1 SGHNT, CDR2 YYREEE (reference sequence). CDR3 nucleotide sequence: TGTGCCAGCAGCTTGCGACAGGGGATCACAGATACGCAGTATTTT. Its translation is CASSLRQGITDTQYF.

The V and J genes are TRBV30 and TRBJ1-2; D remains unclear. Germline CDR1 reads GTSNPN; CDR2 reads SVGIG (reference sequence). Trimming cost V 8 bases and J 4 bases, with 11 bases left between them. This CDR3 is built from 11 residues. The CDR3 DNA reads TGTGCCAGAAATAGGCCCTATGGCTACACCTTC. Its protein is CARNRPYGYTF.

The V gene is TRBV7-8, the J gene TRBJ2-7, with a weak D call TRBD1 (6 bases). Germline lookup yields CDR1 SGHVS and CDR2 FQNEAQ. The ends were cut back, 6 bases at V and 7 bases at J, with 22 bases in the middle. This CDR3 spans 15 amino acids. The CDR3 protein is CASSSELTGTEEQYF. The DNA of the CDR3 is TGTGCCAGCAGTTCGGAATTGACAGGCACTGAGGAGCAGTACTTC.

This clone was detected a few times. This chain uses TRBV5-1 with TRBJ1-2, with D possibly TRBD1 on 5 matching bases. This CDR3 is 13 amino acids long. CDR1 is SGHRS and CDR2 is YFSETQ in the germline V gene. V shed 1 base and J shed 4 bases, with 8 bases lying between them. CDR3 sequence (DNA): TGCGCCAGCAGCTTGAGACAGTCCTATGGCTACACCTTC. Protein: CASSLRQSYGYTF.

This rearrangement joins TRBV7-8 to TRBJ2-1; 8 nucleotides agree with TRBD2. V shed 5 bases and J 2 bases; nucleotides not matched to a gene: 11. The germline gives CDR1 SGHVS, CDR2 FQNEAQ. CDR3 length: 17 amino acids. The CDR3 sequence: CASSPNPLAGTYNEQFF. The DNA of the CDR3 is TGTGCCAGCAGCCCGAACCCCCTAGCGGGTACCTACAATGAGCAGTTCTTC.

The genes are TRBV6-1 and TRBJ2-3; D is ambiguous. V gave up 7 bases and J gave up 0 bases, with 11 bases separating them. Germline CDR1 is MNHNS and CDR2 is SASEGT. CDR3 length equals 14 residues. The CDR3 sequence: CASTDFSSTDTQYF. As DNA, the CDR3 is TGTGCCAGCACAGATTTTTCTAGCACAGATACGCAGTATTTT.

The V gene is TRBV29-1, the J gene TRBJ1-2, with D uncertain. V was clipped by 4 bases and J by 0 bases, with 15 bases between them. CDR3 length: 15 amino acids. Germline CDR1 is SQVTM and CDR2 is ANQGSEA. The CDR3 is CSVGLTAHSNYGYTF. CDR3 sequence (DNA): TGCAGCGTTGGTCTCACAGCACACTCTAACTATGGCTACACCTTC. Combining the CDR3 with reference TRBV29-1 and TRBJ1-2 gives the whole variable domain SAVISQKPSRDICQRGTSLTIQCQVDSQVTMMFWYRQQPGQSLTLIATANQGSEATYESGFVIDKFPISRPNLTFSTLTVSNMSPEDSSIYLCSVGLTAHSNYGYTFGSGTRLTVV.

This chain uses TRBV23-1 with TRBJ2-1, with TRBD2 identical over 7 bases. TRBV23-1 is noted as an ORF with a role that remains uncertain. CDR3 length: 18 amino acids. V gave up 0 bases and J gave up 4 bases; unmatched junction bases: 12. CDR3 region: CASSQSGLAAANYNEQFF. DNA for the CDR3: TGCGCCAGCAGTCAATCAGGGCTAGCGGCAGCAAATTACAATGAGCAGTTCTTC.